This T cell receptor (beta chain) derives from a study of metastatic and nonmetastatic thyroid tumors. Overall study: Samples came from malignant and benign thyroid patients, and repertoires were compared across blood and tumor or nodule tissue.

At least ten counts were recorded for this clone. Its antigen is not known. Germline lookup yields CDR1 MDHEN and CDR2 SYDVKM. Trimming removed 2 bases at V and 3 bases at J, with 10 bases between. CDR3 length equals 14 residues. Original processing methods: Between-group CDR3 differences, defined by clinicopathological status, yielded a distant-metastasis classifier for papillary thyroid cancer. TCRdb re-called the PCR reads via MiXCR. TCRdb's processing, not the authors' own work, is the source of the V and J calls. The sample consists of tens of thousands of clones, about 15% of them appearing once. Before thyroid surgery, none of the patients had received any treatment. Study-wide findings and caveats: Across blood and tumor, TCR beta diversity in malignant thyroid tumors was reportedly significantly higher than in benign nodules.

The chain is built from TRBV28 and TRBJ1-1; D is perhaps TRBD1 (5 bases). The specimen sequenced was blood. This sequence originates from a female donor with papillary thyroid cancer or a benign thyroid nodule (not recorded which). Some clones in this sample may be carry-over from other donors' samples. The CDR3 DNA reads TGTGCCAGCAGTTTACGGGCAGGGTACACTGAAGCTTTCTTT. This sequence encodes CASSLRAGYTEAFF.